Shown below are 12 T cell receptor beta chains from a single sample sequenced in a study of shared clonotypes between healthy human individuals. CD45RO-negative cells were positively selected for CCR7, leaving out terminally differentiated effector memory CD45RA+ cells. Clones were sequenced by immunoSEQ multiplex PCR, and TCRdb holds only the in-frame ones, with some missing. The sample includes about 2.2 million clones, 85% to 95% of them seen just once. Sequencing used naive CD8+ T cells from PBMCs. The receptors derive from a man younger than 35 in good health. Some clones in this sample may be carry-over from other donors' samples.

This chain uses TRBV9 with TRBJ1-5; 7 nucleotides agree with TRBD1. Germline CDR1 reads SGDLS; CDR2 reads YYNGEE. With V trimmed by 0 bases and J by 0 bases, 15 bases remained unmatched. The CDR3 is 20 residues long. In DNA form, the CDR3 reads TGTGCCAGCAGCGTAGTTAGTTCGGCAGGGGGGACCCATAGCAATCAGCCCCAGCATTTT. Amino acids: CASSVVSSAGGTHSNQPQHF.

The chain links TRBV5-6 to TRBJ2-1, with D unresolved. CDR1 is SGHDT, CDR2 YYEEEE, per germline. The CDR3 length is 13 residues. V was clipped by 4 bases and J by 6 bases, with 11 bases between them. CDR3 amino acids: CASSNGRGNEQFF. The CDR3 DNA reads as TGTGCCAGCAGCAACGGACGTGGCAATGAGCAGTTCTTC.

V and J are TRBV28 and TRBJ2-7; possible D gene TRBD2, 5 bases. Germline CDR1 and CDR2: MDHEN and SYDVKM. The CDR3 contains 18 residues. The germline V and J ends were trimmed by 5 bases and 4 bases, with 27 bases remaining between them. The CDR3 loop is CASSPAGHGLNLMYEQYF. The CDR3 coding sequence is TGTGCCAGCAGTCCGGCGGGCCACGGACTCAATCTTATGTACGAGCAGTACTTC. Full variable domain (missing parts from reference TRBV28 and TRBJ2-7): DVKVTQSSRYLVKRTGEKVFLECVQDMDHENMFWYRQDPGLGLRLIYFSYDVKMKEKGDIPEGYSVSREKKERFSLILESASTNQTSMYLCASSPAGHGLNLMYEQYFGPGTRLTVT.

This rearrangement joins TRBV18 to TRBJ1-2; TRBD1 might be the D (5 bases). This CDR3 is built from 17 residues. Germline V CDR1 and CDR2: KGHSH, LQKENI. The V and J ends lost 2 bases and 6 bases respectively, with 22 bases between them. The CDR3 loop is CASSPRSIRGAENGYTF. In DNA form, the CDR3 reads TGTGCCAGCTCACCAAGATCGATTAGGGGAGCTGAAAATGGCTACACCTTC.

Only one count was recorded for this clone. The CDR3 DNA follows: TGTGCCAGCAGTTTATTCGGGAGGAGCTCCTACAATGAGCAGTTCTTC. Amino acid sequence: CASSLFGRSSYNEQFF. J is TRBJ2-1 and V is TRBV28, with 7 nucleotides matching TRBD2. The CDR3 length is 16 residues. V was pared by 1 base and J by 0 bases, with 3 bases of the junction left unmatched. The germline CDR1 and CDR2 sequences are MDHEN and SYDVKM.

DNA for the CDR3: TGTGCCAGCAGCCACGAGGCGGGAGGGCGATACGAGCAGTACTTC. Its translation is CASSHEAGGRYEQYF. The chain couples TRBV11-2 to TRBJ2-7; 9 bases match TRBD2. The germline V gene encodes CDR1 SGHAT and CDR2 FQNNGV. V gave up 5 bases and J gave up 4 bases; unmatched junction bases: 9. CDR3 size: 15 residues.

The rearrangement uses TRBV15 and TRBJ2-1, with 7 nucleotides matching TRBD1. V was clipped by 0 bases and J by 4 bases; unmatched bases: 3. In germline, CDR1 is LNHNV, CDR2 YYDKDF (reference sequence). The CDR3 is 15 residues long. In nucleotides, the CDR3 is TGTGCCACCAGCAGAGAGGGACAGTTATACAATGAGCAGTTCTTC. Amino acids: CATSREGQLYNEQFF.

The DNA for the CDR3 is TGTGCCAGCAGCCCCAAAGGGGGGACAGGGGGCACCGGGGAGCTGTTTTTT. Translated: CASSPKGGTGGTGELFF. The chain recombines TRBV7-9 with TRBJ2-2; TRBD1 aligns across 11 bases. With 5 bases clipped from V and 4 bases from J, the junction kept 9 bases outside the gene matches. CDR3 length: 17 amino acids. CDR1 and CDR2 from the germline V gene are SEHNR and FQNEAQ (reference sequence). Complete variable domain (other parts from reference TRBV7-9 and TRBJ2-2): DTGVSQNPRHKITKRGQNVTFRCDPISEHNRLYWYRQTLGQGPEFLTYFQNEAQLEKSRLLSDRFSAERPKGSFSTLEIQRTEQGDSAMYLCASSPKGGTGGTGELFFGEGSRLTVL.

This clone was detected once. This rearrangement joins TRBV4-3 to TRBJ2-3, with D unresolved. Germline V CDR1 and CDR2: LGHNA, YSLEER. Trimming left V 2 bases short and J 0 bases short, with 9 bases between. This CDR3 spans 15 amino acids. CDR3 bases: TGCGCCAGCAGCCAATCTTTCTCTAGCACAGATACGCAGTATTTT. This gives the protein CASSQSFSSTDTQYF.

The chain uses TRBV7-9 and TRBJ1-1; a possible D gene is TRBD1 (5 bases). The CDR3 sequence is 17 residues long. Germline lookup yields CDR1 SEHNR and CDR2 FQNEAQ (reference sequence). With 5 bases removed from V and 1 base from J, the gap between germline ends came to 20 bases. The CDR3 DNA reads as TGTGCCAGCAGCCTTGGGGGGAATGTAAGAGAGAACACTGAAGCTTTCTTT. Amino acid sequence: CASSLGGNVRENTEAFF.

V and J are TRBV5-4 and TRBJ2-7, with TRBD1 identical over 7 bases. Germline loops: CDR1 SGHNT, CDR2 YYREEE (reference sequence). This CDR3 comprises 16 residues. V was clipped by 3 bases and J by 3 bases; unmatched bases: 12. CDR3 nucleotides: TGTGCCAGCAGCTCCGGGACAGATAAGAGAAACTACGAGCAGTACTTC. Amino acids: CASSSGTDKRNYEQYF.

The J gene is TRBJ2-5, the V gene TRBV6-1; D possibly matches TRBD1 or TRBD2 (6 bases each). The CDR3 consists of 18 residues. V gave up 1 base and J gave up 4 bases, with 22 bases separating them. Germline V CDR1 and CDR2: MNHNS, SASEGT. The DNA for the CDR3 is TGTGCCAGCAGTGAAGTGGTTGTTCGGCAGGGGAGGTTAGAGACCCAGTACTTC. Translated: CASSEVVVRQGRLETQYF.